Below are 25 T cell receptor beta chains sequenced from a single sample in a study of T cell changes during pregnancy in multiple sclerosis. Some clones are missing from TCRdb's copy, which holds only in-frame ones; the method was immunoSEQ multiplex PCR. The sample yields tens of thousands of clones, approximately 92% seen once. The specimen was peripheral blood, collected after pregnancy. Receptors were obtained from a female donor with multiple sclerosis, enrolled in a pregnancy study.

The V call is TRBV5-6, the J call TRBJ1-2; D perhaps matches TRBD1 (5 bases). Between the trimmed V and J ends, which lost 1 base and 8 bases, there was a span of 15 bases. CDR3 length: 14 residues. Looked up from germline, CDR1 is SGHDT and CDR2 is YYEEEE. The CDR3: CASSLKGAGEGYTF. The CDR3 DNA reads TGTGCCAGCAGCTTGAAGGGAGCGGGGGAGGGCTACACCTTC.

The chain is built from TRBV7-2 and TRBJ2-6; the D gene is possibly TRBD2 (6 bases). The CDR3 contains 18 residues. CDR1 and CDR2 from the germline V gene are SGHTA and FQGNSA. V was cut by 2 bases and J by 0 bases, with 14 bases left in between. The CDR3 sequence: CASSLSSAGSSGANVLTF. CDR3 DNA: TGTGCCAGCAGCTTATCATCAGCGGGTAGCTCTGGGGCCAACGTCCTGACTTTC.

The chain recombines TRBV7-6 with TRBJ2-5, with 9 nucleotides matching TRBD2. The CDR3 has 15 amino acids. V shed 5 bases and J 3 bases; nucleotides not matched to a gene: 7. In germline, CDR1 is SGHVS, CDR2 FNYEAQ. The DNA for the CDR3 is TGTGCCAGCAGCCCGCGGGGGGGCGGGGAAGAGACCCAGTACTTC. Translating gives CASSPRGGGEETQYF. The entire variable domain, with the rest obtained from reference TRBV7-6 and TRBJ2-5, is as follows: GAGVSQSPRYKVTKRGQDVALRCDPISGHVSLYWYRQALGQGPEFLTYFNYEAQQDKSGLPNDRFSAERPEGSISTLTIQRTEQRDSAMYRCASSPRGGGEETQYFGPGTRLLVL.

The CDR3 region has the DNA TGTGCCAGCAGCTTGGGTCTAACGCCAACGAGTAATCAGCCCCAGCATTTT. This gives the protein CASSLGLTPTSNQPQHF. This chain joins TRBV5-6 and TRBJ1-5; D uncertain. Trimming took 0 bases from V and 4 from J, leaving 17 bases between them. CDR1 and CDR2 from the germline V gene are SGHDT and YYEEEE. The CDR3 has 17 residues.

V usage is TRBV18 and J usage is TRBJ2-3, with D perhaps matching TRBD2 (5 bases). Germline CDR1 and CDR2: KGHSH and LQKENI. Between the trimmed V and J ends, which lost 0 bases and 2 bases, there was a span of 15 bases. This CDR3 contains 17 residues. In DNA form, the CDR3 reads TGTGCCAGCTCACCACCGGACCAGCGGAGAAACACAGATACGCAGTATTTT. It translates to CASSPPDQRRNTDTQYF.

This clone was seen once. The genes are TRBV7-9 and TRBJ2-7, with TRBD1 identical over 8 bases. CDR3 length: 16 residues. Per germline, CDR1 SEHNR and CDR2 FQNEAQ (reference sequence). V lost 3 bases to trimming and J lost 1 base; unmatched junction nucleotides: 8. This CDR3 is CASSFGPQGDSYEQYF. The CDR3 nucleotides read TGTGCCAGCAGCTTCGGGCCACAGGGGGATTCCTACGAGCAGTACTTC.

The chain uses TRBV6-1 and TRBJ2-7; 7 bases fit TRBD2. Per germline, CDR1 MNHNS and CDR2 SASEGT. V gave up 5 bases and J gave up 3 bases; unmatched junction bases: 10. This CDR3 spans 15 amino acids. The chain's CDR3 is CASSPTAGDHYEQYF. The CDR3 coding sequence is TGTGCCAGCAGTCCAACGGCGGGGGACCACTACGAGCAGTACTTC.

The gene calls are TRBV4-3 and TRBJ2-1, with TRBD2 identical over 9 bases. This CDR3 comprises 17 residues. The V and J ends lost 4 bases and 4 bases, in that order; junction bases with no gene match: 11. Germline CDR1 LGHNA, CDR2 YSLEER. The CDR3, as DNA: TGCGCCAGCAGCCCGACGGGGCTAGCGGGGTTATACAATGAGCAGTTCTTC. Amino acid sequence: CASSPTGLAGLYNEQFF.

The genes are TRBV28 and TRBJ1-5, with D perhaps matching TRBD1 (6 bases). The CDR3 covers 15 residues. CDR1 is MDHEN and CDR2 is SYDVKM in the germline V gene. V lost 7 bases, J lost 1 base, and 14 bases lay in between. The CDR3 region is CASTPMTGSNQPQHF. The DNA of the CDR3 is TGTGCCAGCACCCCGATGACAGGCAGCAATCAGCCCCAGCATTTT. The variable domain in full, with the rest retrieved from reference TRBV28 and TRBJ1-5, is DVKVTQSSRYLVKRTGEKVFLECVQDMDHENMFWYRQDPGLGLRLIYFSYDVKMKEKGDIPEGYSVSREKKERFSLILESASTNQTSMYLCASTPMTGSNQPQHFGDGTRLSIL.

V gene TRBV28 combines with J gene TRBJ1-5; D not resolved. V lost 6 bases and J lost 2, with 17 bases in between. The V gene's germline CDR1 is MDHEN and CDR2 SYDVKM. This CDR3 has 16 residues. The CDR3 DNA is TGTGCCAGCAGGGCCGGGGTAAGAGTTGGCAATCAGCCCCAGCATTTT. Its protein is CASRAGVRVGNQPQHF.

This clone is a singleton in its sample. The chain carries TRBV30 and TRBJ1-2, with D possibly being TRBD1 (5 bases). Per germline, CDR1 GTSNPN and CDR2 SVGIG (reference sequence). This CDR3 has 16 amino acids. Trimming took 5 bases from V and 0 from J, leaving 19 bases between them. This CDR3 is CAWFTFGHPANYGYTF. The CDR3 nucleotides are TGTGCCTGGTTTACCTTCGGACACCCGGCTAACTATGGCTACACCTTC.

This chain joins TRBV7-2 and TRBJ1-4; a possible D gene is TRBD1 (6 bases). Trimming took 5 bases from V and 5 from J, leaving 15 bases between them. The CDR3 consists of 15 residues. CDR1 SGHTA and CDR2 FQGNSA come from the germline V gene. The CDR3 reads CASSPGDTRNEKLFF. The CDR3, as DNA: TGTGCCAGCAGCCCAGGGGACACGAGGAATGAAAAACTGTTTTTT.

The chain joins TRBV11-2 to TRBJ1-1, with 8 bases aligning to TRBD1. The CDR3 covers 18 residues. Unmatched junction bases numbered 14, after V lost 4 bases and J lost 1 base. CDR1 SGHAT and CDR2 FQNNGV come from the germline V gene. CDR3 sequence: CASSSQTGEGTTNTEAFF. The CDR3 DNA sequence: TGTGCCAGCAGCTCCCAGACAGGGGAAGGGACTACGAACACTGAAGCTTTCTTT.

The V and J genes are TRBV19 and TRBJ1-5, with a weak D call TRBD1 (6 bases). Germline CDR1 reads LNHDA; CDR2 reads SQIVND (reference sequence). V lost 4 bases and J lost 0, with 19 bases in between. The CDR3 has 18 residues. In DNA, the CDR3 is TGTGCCAGTAGTACAGGACCAACAGGGATTTATAGCAATCAGCCCCAGCATTTT. This sequence encodes CASSTGPTGIYSNQPQHF. Based on the CDR3 plus reference TRBV19 and TRBJ1-5, the full variable domain is DGGITQSPKYLFRKEGQNVTLSCEQNLNHDAMYWYRQDPGQGLRLIYYSQIVNDFQKGDIAEGYSVSREKKESFPLTVTSAQKNPTAFYLCASSTGPTGIYSNQPQHFGDGTRLSIL.

The chain combines TRBV19 with TRBJ1-2, with 9 positions matching TRBD1. CDR1 is LNHDA and CDR2 is SQIVND in the germline V gene (reference sequence). The CDR3 runs 16 residues. With V trimmed by 0 bases and J by 4 bases, 6 bases remained unmatched. CDR3 DNA sequence: TGTGCCAGTAGTATAGATGGGACAGGGTCCCGCTATGGCTACACCTTC. Amino acid sequence: CASSIDGTGSRYGYTF.

This chain connects TRBV10-3 to TRBJ2-3; D is unclear. From germline, CDR1 is ENHRY and CDR2 SYGVKD. This CDR3 region has 15 residues. Trimming stripped 11 bases from V and 0 bases from J, with 18 bases between. The CDR3 DNA reads as TGTGCCGTCGGCCTAGGAGCGAGGAGCACAGATACGCAGTATTTT. Protein product: CAVGLGARSTDTQYF.

This chain uses TRBV18 with TRBJ2-5, with D possibly matching TRBD1 (5 bases). The CDR3 loop spans 15 amino acids. Germline values: CDR1 KGHSH, CDR2 LQKENI. V was cut by 6 bases and J by 2 bases, with 16 bases left in between. CDR3 DNA sequence: TGTGCCAGCTCGCCTGGTTCAGGGTCACAAGAGACCCAGTACTTC. Its translation is CASSPGSGSQETQYF.

The chain recombines TRBV27 with TRBJ2-1; 10 nucleotides align to TRBD2. The CDR3 covers 15 residues. The germline gives CDR1 MNHEY, CDR2 SMNVEV (reference sequence). Unmatched junction bases numbered 5, after V lost 5 bases and J lost 4 bases. DNA for the CDR3: TGTGCCAGCAGTCCCTCTAGCGGGGGTTACAATGAGCAGTTCTTC. Translating it yields CASSPSSGGYNEQFF.

The chain uses TRBV27 and TRBJ2-7, with 9 nucleotides matching TRBD1. Germline assignment: CDR1 MNHEY and CDR2 SMNVEV (reference sequence). CDR3 length: 13 amino acids. Unmatched junction bases numbered 6, after V lost 8 bases and J lost 4 bases. In DNA, the CDR3 is TGTGCCAGCGGGGGGACAGGGAAATACGAGCAGTACTTC. This translates into CASGGTGKYEQYF.

Only a few counts were recorded for this clone. The rearrangement links TRBV6-1 to TRBJ2-7; D is perhaps TRBD1 (6 bases). V dropped 4 bases and J dropped 7 bases, with 32 bases sitting between them. Germline loops: CDR1 MNHNS, CDR2 SASEGT. The CDR3 runs 19 residues. CDR3 protein: CASSAQKAGTPTFWREQYF. The CDR3 nucleotides are TGTGCCAGCAGTGCGCAGAAAGCCGGGACACCGACCTTTTGGAGGGAGCAGTACTTC.

The chain's CDR3 is CASSYSERRGYTF. The CDR3 nucleotides are TGTGCCAGCAGTTACTCGGAGAGGAGGGGCTACACCTTC. The J gene is TRBJ1-2, the V gene TRBV6-6, with no clear D. Trimming left V 0 bases short and J 8 bases short, with 10 bases between. The CDR3 covers 13 residues. Per germline, CDR1 MNHNY and CDR2 SVGAGI (reference sequence).

This chain links TRBV11-1 with TRBJ2-5, with TRBD1 matching over 7 bases. V was pared by 1 base and J by 5 bases, with 7 bases of the junction left unmatched. Per germline, CDR1 SGHAT and CDR2 FQDESV (reference sequence). CDR3 size: 15 residues. The CDR3 DNA sequence: TGTGCCAGCAGCTTAGACAGGGGTCTGTTGGAGACCCAGTACTTC. It codes for CASSLDRGLLETQYF.

The V call is TRBV6-1, the J call TRBJ1-2, with TRBD1 as a possible D gene (5 bases). CDR3 length: 19 residues. Trimming removed 2 bases at V and 2 bases at J, with 24 bases between. Germline V lookup: CDR1 MNHNS, CDR2 SASEGT. Here the CDR3 reads CASSETEQASHLVNYGYTF. CDR3 in DNA: TGTGCCAGCAGTGAAACGGAACAGGCAAGCCACCTTGTCAACTATGGCTACACCTTC.

The chain couples TRBV5-1 to TRBJ1-3; D gene unclear. Trimming removed 2 bases from V and 0 bases from J, with 6 bases in between. This CDR3 is built from 14 residues. The germline V gene encodes CDR1 SGHRS and CDR2 YFSETQ. CDR3: CASSFGDSGNTIYF. As DNA, the CDR3 is TGCGCCAGCAGCTTCGGAGACTCTGGAAACACCATATATTTT.

This chain connects TRBV30 to TRBJ2-1; D uncertain. The germline V and J ends were trimmed by 0 bases and 0 bases, with 12 bases remaining between them. The CDR3 sequence is 16 residues long. Looked up from germline, CDR1 is GTSNPN and CDR2 is SVGIG (reference sequence). The CDR3 coding sequence is TGTGCCTGGAGTGTATTCGCCAGAACCTCCTACAATGAGCAGTTCTTC. It codes for CAWSVFARTSYNEQFF.